The present TCR beta chain was sequenced within a study of response to subunit inactivated influenza vaccine. Using its own MiXCR run on the RT-PCR reads, TCRdb lists one record per CDR3 protein. The data hold around 530,000 distinct CDR3 sequences, with more than 15% observed a single time. With respect to this clonotype: Its cognate antigen is unknown.

With 3 bases clipped from V and 4 bases from J, the junction kept 12 bases outside the gene matches. In germline, CDR1 is DFQATT, CDR2 SNEGSKA (reference sequence). This CDR3 contains 17 residues. Study outcomes and limitations: It was suggested by the authors that few new T cells are recruited by each seasonal influenza vaccination.

The TCR originated in a man aged 45-69 years who received an inactivated influenza vaccine. This specimen was CD4+ T cells sorted from PBMCs, taken around 2 years after vaccination. This chain joins TRBV20-1 and TRBJ2-7, with 13 nucleotides matching TRBD2. In nucleotides, the CDR3 is TGCAGTGCTAGTTCAGCCGGGACTAGCGGGATAGCTTACGAGCAGTACTTC. Translating gives CSASSAGTSGIAYEQYF.